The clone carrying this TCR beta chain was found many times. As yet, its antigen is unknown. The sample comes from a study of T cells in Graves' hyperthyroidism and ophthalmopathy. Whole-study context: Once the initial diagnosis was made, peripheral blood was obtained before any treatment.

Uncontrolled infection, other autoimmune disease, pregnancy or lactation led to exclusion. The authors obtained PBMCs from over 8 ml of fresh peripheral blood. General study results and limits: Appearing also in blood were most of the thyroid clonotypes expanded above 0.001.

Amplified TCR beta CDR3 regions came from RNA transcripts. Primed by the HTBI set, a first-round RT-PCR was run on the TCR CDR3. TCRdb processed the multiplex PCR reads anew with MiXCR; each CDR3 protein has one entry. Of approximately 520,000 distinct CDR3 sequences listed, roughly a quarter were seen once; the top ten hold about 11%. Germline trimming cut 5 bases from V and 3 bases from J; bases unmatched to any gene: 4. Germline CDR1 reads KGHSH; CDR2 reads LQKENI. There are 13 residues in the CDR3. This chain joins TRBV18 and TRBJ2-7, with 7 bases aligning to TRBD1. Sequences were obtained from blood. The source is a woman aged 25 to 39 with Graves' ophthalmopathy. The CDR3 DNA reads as TGTGCCAGCTCAACGGGACAGATCTACGAGCAGTACTTC. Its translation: CASSTGQIYEQYF. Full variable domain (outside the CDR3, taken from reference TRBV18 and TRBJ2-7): NAGVMQNPRHLVRRRGQEARLRCSPMKGHSHVYWYRQLPEEGLKFMVYLQKENIIDESGMPKERFSAEFPKEGPSILRIQQVVRGDSAAYFCASSTGQIYEQYFGPGTRLTVT.